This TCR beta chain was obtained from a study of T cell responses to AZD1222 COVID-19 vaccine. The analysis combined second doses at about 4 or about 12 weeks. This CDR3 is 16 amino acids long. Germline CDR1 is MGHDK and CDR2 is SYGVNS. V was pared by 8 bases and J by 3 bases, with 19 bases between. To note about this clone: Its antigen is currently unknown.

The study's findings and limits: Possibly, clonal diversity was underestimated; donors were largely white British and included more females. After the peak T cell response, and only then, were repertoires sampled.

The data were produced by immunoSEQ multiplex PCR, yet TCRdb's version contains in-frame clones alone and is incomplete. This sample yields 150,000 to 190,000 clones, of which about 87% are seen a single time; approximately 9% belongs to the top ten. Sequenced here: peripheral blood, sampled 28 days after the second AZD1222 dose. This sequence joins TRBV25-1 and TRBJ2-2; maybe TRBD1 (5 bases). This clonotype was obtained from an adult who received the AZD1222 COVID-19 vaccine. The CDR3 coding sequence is TGTGCCAGCCAGTCGACAGCCCAAGGGGACACCGGGGAGCTGTTTTTT. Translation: CASQSTAQGDTGELFF.